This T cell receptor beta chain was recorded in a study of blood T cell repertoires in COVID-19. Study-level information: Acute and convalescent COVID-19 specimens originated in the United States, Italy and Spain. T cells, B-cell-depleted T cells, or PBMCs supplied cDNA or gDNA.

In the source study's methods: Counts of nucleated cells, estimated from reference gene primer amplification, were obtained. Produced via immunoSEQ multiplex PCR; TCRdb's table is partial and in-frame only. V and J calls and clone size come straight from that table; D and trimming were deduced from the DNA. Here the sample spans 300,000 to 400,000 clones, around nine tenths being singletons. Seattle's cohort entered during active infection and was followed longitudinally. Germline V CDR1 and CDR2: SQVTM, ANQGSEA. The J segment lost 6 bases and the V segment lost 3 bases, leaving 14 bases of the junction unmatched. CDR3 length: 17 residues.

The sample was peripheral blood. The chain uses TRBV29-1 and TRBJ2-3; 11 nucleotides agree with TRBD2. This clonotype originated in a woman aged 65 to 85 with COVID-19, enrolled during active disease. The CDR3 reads CSVDGDDLAGGLDTQYF. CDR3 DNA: TGCAGCGTTGATGGAGACGACCTAGCGGGGGGCCTCGATACGCAGTATTTT.